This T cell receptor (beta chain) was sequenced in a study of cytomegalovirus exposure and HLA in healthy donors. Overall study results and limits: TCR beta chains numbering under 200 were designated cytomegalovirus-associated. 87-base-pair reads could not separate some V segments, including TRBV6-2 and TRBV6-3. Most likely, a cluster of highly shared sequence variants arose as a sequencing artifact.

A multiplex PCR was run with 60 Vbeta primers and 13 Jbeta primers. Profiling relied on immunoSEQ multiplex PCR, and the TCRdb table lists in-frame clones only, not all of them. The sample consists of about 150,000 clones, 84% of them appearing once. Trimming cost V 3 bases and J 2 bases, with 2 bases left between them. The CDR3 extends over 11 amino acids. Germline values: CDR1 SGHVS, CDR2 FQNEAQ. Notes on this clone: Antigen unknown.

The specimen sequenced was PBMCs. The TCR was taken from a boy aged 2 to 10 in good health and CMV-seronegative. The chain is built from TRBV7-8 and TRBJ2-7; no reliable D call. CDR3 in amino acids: CASSFTYEQYF. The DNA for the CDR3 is TGTGCCAGCAGCTTCACCTACGAGCAGTACTTC.